This TCR beta chain was captured in a study of graft-versus-host responses after intestinal transplantation. Regarding the study as a whole: GvH clones surfaced in recipient marrow, some emerging earlier in ileum or blood.

Some clones are missing from TCRdb's copy, which holds only in-frame ones; the method was immunoSEQ multiplex PCR. Altogether over 85,000 clones are present, 94% being singletons, with the ten largest covering 0.15% to 0.2%. About this clone: Its target is not known.

The length of the CDR3 is 17 residues. V lost 0 bases, J lost 0 bases, and 4 bases stayed unmatched. Per the germline V gene, CDR1 is LNHNV and CDR2 is YYDKDF (reference sequence). The sample consisted of unstimulated CD4+ T cells sorted from spleen or lymph node cells, taken before transplant. The V call is TRBV15, the J call TRBJ1-3; 8 bases agree with TRBD1. This TCR was sampled from a human donor who was the organ donor for an intestinal transplant. The CDR3 region has the DNA TGTGCCACCAGCAGAGAGTCGGGACAGGCCTCTGGAAACACCATATATTTT. Its protein is CATSRESGQASGNTIYF.